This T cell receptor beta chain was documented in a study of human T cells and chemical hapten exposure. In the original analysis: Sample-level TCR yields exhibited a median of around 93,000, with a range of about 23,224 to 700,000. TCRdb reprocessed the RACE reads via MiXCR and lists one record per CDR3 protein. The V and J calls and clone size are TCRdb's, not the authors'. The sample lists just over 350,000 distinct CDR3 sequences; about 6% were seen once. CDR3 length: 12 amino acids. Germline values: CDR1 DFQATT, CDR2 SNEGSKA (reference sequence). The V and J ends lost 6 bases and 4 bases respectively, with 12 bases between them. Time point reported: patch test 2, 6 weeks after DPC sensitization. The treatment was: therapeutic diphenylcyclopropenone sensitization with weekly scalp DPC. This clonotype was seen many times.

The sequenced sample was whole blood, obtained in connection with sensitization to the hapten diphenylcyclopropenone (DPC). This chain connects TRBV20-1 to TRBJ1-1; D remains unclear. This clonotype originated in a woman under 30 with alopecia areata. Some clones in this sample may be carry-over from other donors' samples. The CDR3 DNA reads TGCAGTGCGGGGTTTTCGAGCACTGAAGCTTTCTTT. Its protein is CSAGFSSTEAFF.